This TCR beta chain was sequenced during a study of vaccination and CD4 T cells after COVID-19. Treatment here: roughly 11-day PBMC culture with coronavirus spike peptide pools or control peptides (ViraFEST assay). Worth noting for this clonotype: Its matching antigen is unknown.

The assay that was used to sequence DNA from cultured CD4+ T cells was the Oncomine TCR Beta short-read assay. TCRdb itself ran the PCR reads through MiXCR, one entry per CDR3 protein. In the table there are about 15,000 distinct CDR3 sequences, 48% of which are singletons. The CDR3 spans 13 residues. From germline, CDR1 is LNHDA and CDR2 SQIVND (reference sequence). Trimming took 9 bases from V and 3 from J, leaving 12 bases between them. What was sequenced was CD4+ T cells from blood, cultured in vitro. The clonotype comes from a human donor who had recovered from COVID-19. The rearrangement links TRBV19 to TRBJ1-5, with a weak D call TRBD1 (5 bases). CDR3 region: CASLGQDNQPQHF. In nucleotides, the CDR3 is TGTGCCAGCCTCGGACAAGACAATCAGCCCCAGCATTTT.